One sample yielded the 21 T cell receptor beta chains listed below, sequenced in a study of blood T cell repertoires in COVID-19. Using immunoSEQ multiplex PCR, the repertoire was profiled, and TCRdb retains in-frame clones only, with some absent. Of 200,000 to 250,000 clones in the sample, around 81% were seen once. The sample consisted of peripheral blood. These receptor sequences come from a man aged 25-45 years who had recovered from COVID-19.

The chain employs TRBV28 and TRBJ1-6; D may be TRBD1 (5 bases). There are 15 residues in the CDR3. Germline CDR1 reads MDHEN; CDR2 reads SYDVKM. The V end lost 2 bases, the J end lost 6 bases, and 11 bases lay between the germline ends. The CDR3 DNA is TGTGCCAGCAGTTTAGATCCAGGGCCTAATTCACCCCTCCACTTT. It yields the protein CASSLDPGPNSPLHF.

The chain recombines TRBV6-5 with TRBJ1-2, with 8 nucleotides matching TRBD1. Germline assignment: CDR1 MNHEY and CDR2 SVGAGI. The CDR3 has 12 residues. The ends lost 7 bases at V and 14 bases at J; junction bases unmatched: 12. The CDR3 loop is CASNPGQGSDTF. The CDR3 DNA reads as TGTGCCAGCAACCCCGGACAGGGCTCGGATACCTTC.

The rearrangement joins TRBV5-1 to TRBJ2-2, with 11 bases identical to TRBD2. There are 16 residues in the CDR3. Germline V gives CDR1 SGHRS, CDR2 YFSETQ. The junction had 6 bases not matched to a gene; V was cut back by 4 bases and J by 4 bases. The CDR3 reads CASSPWTSGRTGELFF. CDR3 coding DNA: TGCGCCAGCAGCCCATGGACTAGCGGGCGCACCGGGGAGCTGTTTTTT.

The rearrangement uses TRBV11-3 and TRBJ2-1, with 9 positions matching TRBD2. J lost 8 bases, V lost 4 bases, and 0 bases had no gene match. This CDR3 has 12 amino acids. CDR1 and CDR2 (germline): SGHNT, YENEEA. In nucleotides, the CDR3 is TGTGCCAGCAGCTCTAGCGGGGATGAGCAGTTCTTC. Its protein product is CASSSSGDEQFF.

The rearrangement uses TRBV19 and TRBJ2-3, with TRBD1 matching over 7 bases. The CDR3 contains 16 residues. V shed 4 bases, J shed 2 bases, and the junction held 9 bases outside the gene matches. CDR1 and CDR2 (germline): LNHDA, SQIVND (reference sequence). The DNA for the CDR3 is TGTGCCAGTAGTAAGGCCACAGGGGCATCCACAGATACGCAGTATTTT. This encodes CASSKATGASTDTQYF.

The CDR3 reads CASSAQGFSGNTIYF. The DNA of the CDR3 is TGCGCCAGCAGTGCGCAGGGCTTCTCTGGAAACACCATATATTTT. V usage is TRBV5-1 and J usage is TRBJ1-3; a weak D match, TRBD1 (5 bases). Trimming took off 5 bases at V and 0 bases at J, with 12 bases between the two ends. CDR3 length: 15 amino acids. Germline-derived CDR1 and CDR2 are SGHRS and YFSETQ.

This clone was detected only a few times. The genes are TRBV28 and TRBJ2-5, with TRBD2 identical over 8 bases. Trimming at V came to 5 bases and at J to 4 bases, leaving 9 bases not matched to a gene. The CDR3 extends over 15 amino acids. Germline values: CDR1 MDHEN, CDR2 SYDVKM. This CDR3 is CASSPTGTSPETQYF. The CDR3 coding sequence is TGTGCCAGCAGTCCCACCGGGACTAGTCCAGAGACCCAGTACTTC.

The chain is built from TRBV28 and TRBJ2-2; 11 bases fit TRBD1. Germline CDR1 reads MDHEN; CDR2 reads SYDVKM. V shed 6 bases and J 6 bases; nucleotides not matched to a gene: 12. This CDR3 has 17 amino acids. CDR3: CASRITTGTGGAGELFF. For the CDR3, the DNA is TGTGCCAGCAGGATTACCACCGGGACAGGGGGGGCCGGGGAGCTGTTTTTT.

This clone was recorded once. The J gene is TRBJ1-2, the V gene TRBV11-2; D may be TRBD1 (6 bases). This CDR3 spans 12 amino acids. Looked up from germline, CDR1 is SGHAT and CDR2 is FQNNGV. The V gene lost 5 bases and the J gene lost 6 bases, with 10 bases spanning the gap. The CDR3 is CASSIGGDGYTF. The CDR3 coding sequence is TGTGCCAGCAGCATAGGGGGGGATGGCTACACCTTC.

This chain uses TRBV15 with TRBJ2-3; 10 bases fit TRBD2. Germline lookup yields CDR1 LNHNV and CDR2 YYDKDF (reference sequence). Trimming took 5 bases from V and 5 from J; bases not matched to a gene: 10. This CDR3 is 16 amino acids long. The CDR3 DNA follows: TGTGCCACCAGCGGTAGTCTAGCGGGGGCCGGAGATACGCAGTATTTT. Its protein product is CATSGSLAGAGDTQYF.

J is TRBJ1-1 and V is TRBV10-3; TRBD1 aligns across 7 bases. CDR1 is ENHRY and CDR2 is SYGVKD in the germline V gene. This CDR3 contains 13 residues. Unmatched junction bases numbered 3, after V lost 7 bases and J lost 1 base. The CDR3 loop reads CAITGTANTEAFF. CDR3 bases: TGTGCCATCACCGGGACAGCGAACACTGAAGCTTTCTTT.

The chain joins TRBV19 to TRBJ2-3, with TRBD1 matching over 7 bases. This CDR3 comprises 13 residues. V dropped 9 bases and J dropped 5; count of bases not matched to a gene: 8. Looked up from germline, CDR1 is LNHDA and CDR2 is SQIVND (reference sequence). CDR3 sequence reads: CASQQGNGDTQYF. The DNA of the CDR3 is TGTGCCAGCCAACAGGGGAATGGAGATACGCAGTATTTT.

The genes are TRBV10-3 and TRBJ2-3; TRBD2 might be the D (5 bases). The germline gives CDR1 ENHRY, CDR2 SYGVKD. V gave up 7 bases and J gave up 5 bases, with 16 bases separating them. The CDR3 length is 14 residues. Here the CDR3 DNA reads TGTGCCATCACCCGAGGGCCCTTCGGAGATACGCAGTATTTT. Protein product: CAITRGPFGDTQYF.

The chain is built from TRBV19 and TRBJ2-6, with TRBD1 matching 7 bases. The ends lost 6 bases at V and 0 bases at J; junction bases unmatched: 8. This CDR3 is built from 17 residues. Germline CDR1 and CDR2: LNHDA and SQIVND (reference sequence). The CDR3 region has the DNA TGTGCCAGTAGCCCGGGACAGAGGTTCTCTGGGGCCAACGTCCTGACTTTC. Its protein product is CASSPGQRFSGANVLTF.

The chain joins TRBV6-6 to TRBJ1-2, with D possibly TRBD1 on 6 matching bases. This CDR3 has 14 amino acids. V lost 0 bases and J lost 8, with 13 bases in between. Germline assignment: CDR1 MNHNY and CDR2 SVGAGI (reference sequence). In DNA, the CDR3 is TGTGCCAGCAGTTACTCGACAGGTCAGAGGGGCTACACCTTC. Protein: CASSYSTGQRGYTF.

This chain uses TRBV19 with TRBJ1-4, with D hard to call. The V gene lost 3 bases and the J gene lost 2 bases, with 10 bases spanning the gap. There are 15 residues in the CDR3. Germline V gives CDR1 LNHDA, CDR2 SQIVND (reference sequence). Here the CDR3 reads CASSIWETTNEKLFF. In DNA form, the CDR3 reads TGTGCCAGTAGTATCTGGGAGACGACTAATGAAAAACTGTTTTTT.

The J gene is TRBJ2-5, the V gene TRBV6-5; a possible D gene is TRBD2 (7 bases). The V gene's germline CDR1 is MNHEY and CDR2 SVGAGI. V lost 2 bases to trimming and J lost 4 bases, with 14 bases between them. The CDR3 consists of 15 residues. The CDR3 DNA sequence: TGTGCCAGCAGTTACCAAACGGGGGGCCCAGAGACCCAGTACTTC. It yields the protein CASSYQTGGPETQYF.

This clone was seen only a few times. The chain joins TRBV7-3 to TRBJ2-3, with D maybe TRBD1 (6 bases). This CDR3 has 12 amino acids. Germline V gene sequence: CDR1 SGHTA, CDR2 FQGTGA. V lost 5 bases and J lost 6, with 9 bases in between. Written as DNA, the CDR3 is TGTGCCAGCAGCCCAAGGGGGGATACGCAGTATTTT. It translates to CASSPRGDTQYF.

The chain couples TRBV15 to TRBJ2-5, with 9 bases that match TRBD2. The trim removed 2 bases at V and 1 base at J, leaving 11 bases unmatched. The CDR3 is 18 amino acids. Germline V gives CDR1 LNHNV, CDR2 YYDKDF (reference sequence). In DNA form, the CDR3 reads TGTGCCACCAGCAGACCCCCTAGAATTAGCGGGGGCCAAGAGACCCAGTACTTC. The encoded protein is CATSRPPRISGGQETQYF.

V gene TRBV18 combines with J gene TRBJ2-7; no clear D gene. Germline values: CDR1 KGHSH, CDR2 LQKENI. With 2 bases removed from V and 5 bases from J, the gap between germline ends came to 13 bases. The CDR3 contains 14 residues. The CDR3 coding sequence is TGTGCCAGCTCACCAATCGCATCGGCGGACGAGCAGTACTTC. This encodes CASSPIASADEQYF. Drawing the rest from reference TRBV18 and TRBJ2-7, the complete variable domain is NAGVMQNPRHLVRRRGQEARLRCSPMKGHSHVYWYRQLPEEGLKFMVYLQKENIIDESGMPKERFSAEFPKEGPSILRIQQVVRGDSAAYFCASSPIASADEQYFGPGTRLTVT.

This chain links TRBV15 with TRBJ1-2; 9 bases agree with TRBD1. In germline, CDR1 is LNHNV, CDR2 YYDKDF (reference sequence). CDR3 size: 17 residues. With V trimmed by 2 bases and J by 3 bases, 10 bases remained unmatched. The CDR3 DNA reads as TGTGCCACCAGCAGACCTTATTCCGGGACAGGGTACTATGGCTACACCTTC. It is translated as CATSRPYSGTGYYGYTF.